In its sample, the clone carrying this TCR beta chain was seen a few times. The target antigen is unknown. Relative to the germline gene, one junction end is altered; a read error may explain this. Of the isolated RNA, all was reverse transcribed, and so the sequenced material was expressed TCRB transcripts. Assay: immunoSEQ multiplex PCR; the TCRdb copy retains only in-frame clones and omits some. This sample has around 280,000 clones, with approximately 16% found just once. The data derive from a study of beta chain features in type 1 diabetes. The CDR3 loop spans 14 amino acids. CDR1 and CDR2 from the germline V gene are SGHNT and YYREEE (reference sequence). There was one heparinised blood draw per donor, averaging around 0.11 L. Purity (above 95%) was reached by all sorted populations. Points from the study as a whole: The naive, central memory and Treg TCRB repertoires of patients appeared to be more similar to one another than those of healthy donors. Individuals with type 1 diabetes displayed fewer insertions and more deletions at VDJ junctions. In every one of the four CD4+ subsets, TCRB CDR3s were moderately but significantly shorter in Type 1 diabetes patients.

This clonotype originated in a man aged 18 to 30 with type 1 diabetes. Material for sequencing was naive CD4+ T cells from blood. This chain connects TRBV5-4 to TRBJ2-5, with 8 bases fitting TRBD1. The CDR3 coding sequence is TGCGCCAGCAGCCACCAGGGGGCTAAGGAGACCCAGTACTTC. The encoded protein is CASSHQGAKETQYF.